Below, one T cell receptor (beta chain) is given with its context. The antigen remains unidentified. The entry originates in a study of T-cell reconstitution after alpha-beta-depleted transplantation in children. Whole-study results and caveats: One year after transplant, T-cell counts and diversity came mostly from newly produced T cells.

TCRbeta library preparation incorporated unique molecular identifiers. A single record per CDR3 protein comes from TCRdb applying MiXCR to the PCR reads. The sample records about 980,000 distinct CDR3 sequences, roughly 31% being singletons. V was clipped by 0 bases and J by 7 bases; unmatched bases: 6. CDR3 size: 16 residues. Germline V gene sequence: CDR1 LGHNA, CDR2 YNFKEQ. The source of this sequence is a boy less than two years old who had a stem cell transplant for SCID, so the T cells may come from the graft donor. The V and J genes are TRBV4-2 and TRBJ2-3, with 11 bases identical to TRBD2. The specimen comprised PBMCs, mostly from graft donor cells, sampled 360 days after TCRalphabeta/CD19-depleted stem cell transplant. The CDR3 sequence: CASSQDEGTSGYTQYF. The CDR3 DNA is TGTGCCAGCAGCCAAGATGAGGGGACTAGCGGATATACGCAGTATTTT.